Following are 3 T cell receptor beta chains from one sample sequenced in a study of molecular identifiers for immune sequencing clone quantification. From the PCR reads, TCRdb called clonotypes with MiXCR, one entry per CDR3 protein. The sample records about 640,000 distinct CDR3 sequences, 15% to 20% being singletons. The sample was naive CD8+ T cells from blood, with Jurkat cell RNA spiked in. Sample subset: FACS-sorted CD8+CD4-CCR7+CD45RA+ naive T cells. These receptors originate from a human donor in good health. Some libraries in this study had Jurkat cell RNA spiked in.

Note on this clonotype: A much larger clone lies a single base off, so this may be a read error. The chain couples TRBV20-1 to TRBJ1-6; 8 bases align to TRBD1. Germline V gene lookup returns CDR1 DFQATT and CDR2 SNEGSKA (reference sequence). The CDR3 runs to 19 residues. Trimming removed 5 bases from V and 0 bases from J; junction bases left unmatched: 15. CDR3 in DNA: TGCAGTGCTGGAGGAGTAAACAGGGGGGGAAGCTCCTATAATTCACCCCTCCACTTT. Protein product: CSAGGVNRGGSSYNSPLHF.

This clonotype was picked up a small number of times. DNA for the CDR3: TGCAGTGCTACCGGGACAGGCTTCAGTCAGCCCCAGCATTTT. Amino acids: CSATGTGFSQPQHF. The chain employs TRBV20-1 and TRBJ1-5, with 8 bases that match TRBD1. Germline CDR1 DFQATT, CDR2 SNEGSKA (reference sequence). J was trimmed by 6 bases and V by 4 bases; bases with no gene match: 8. The CDR3 has 14 amino acids.

The genes are TRBV5-3 and TRBJ2-3, with TRBD2 matching 7 bases. TRBV5-3 is recorded as an ORF, its role being uncertain. Trimming at V came to 8 bases and at J to 1 base, leaving 10 bases not matched to a gene. This CDR3 spans 15 amino acids. The CDR3 protein is CASRLSGIGTDTQYF. CDR3 in DNA: TGTGCCAGCCGCTTGAGCGGGATTGGCACAGATACGCAGTATTTT.